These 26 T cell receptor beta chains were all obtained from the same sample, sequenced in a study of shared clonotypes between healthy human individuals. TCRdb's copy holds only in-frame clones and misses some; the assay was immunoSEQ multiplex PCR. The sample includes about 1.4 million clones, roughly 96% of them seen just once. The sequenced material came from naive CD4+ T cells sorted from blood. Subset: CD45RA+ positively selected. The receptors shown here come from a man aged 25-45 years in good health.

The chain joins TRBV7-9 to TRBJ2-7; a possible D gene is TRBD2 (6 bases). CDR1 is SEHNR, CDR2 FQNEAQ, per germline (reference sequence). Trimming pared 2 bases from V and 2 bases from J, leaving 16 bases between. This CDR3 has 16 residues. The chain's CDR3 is CASSLPAGGIAYEQYF. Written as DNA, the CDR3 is TGTGCCAGCAGCTTACCCGCCGGGGGAATCGCCTACGAGCAGTACTTC.

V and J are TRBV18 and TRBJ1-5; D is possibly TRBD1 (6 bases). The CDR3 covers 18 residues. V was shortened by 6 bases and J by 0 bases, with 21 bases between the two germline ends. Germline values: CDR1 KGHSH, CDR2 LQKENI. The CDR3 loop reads CASSSRRQDLYSNQPQHF. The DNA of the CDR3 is TGTGCCAGCTCCAGCCGAAGACAGGATCTCTATAGCAATCAGCCCCAGCATTTT.

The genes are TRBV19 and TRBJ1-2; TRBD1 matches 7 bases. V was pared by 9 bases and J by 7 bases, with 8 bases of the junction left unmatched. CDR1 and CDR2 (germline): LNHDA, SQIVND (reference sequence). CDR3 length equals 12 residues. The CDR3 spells CASQEGAGGYTF. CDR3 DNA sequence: TGTGCCAGCCAAGAGGGGGCGGGTGGCTACACCTTC.

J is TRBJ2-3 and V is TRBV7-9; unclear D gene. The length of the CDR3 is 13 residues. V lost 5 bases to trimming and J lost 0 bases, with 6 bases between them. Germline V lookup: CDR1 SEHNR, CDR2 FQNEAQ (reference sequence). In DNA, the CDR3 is TGTGCCAGCAGCGACCGCAGCACAGATACGCAGTATTTT. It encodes CASSDRSTDTQYF.

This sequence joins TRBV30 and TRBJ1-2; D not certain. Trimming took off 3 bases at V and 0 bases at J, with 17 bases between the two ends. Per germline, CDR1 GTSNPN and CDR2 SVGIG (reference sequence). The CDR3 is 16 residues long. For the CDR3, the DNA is TGTGCCTGGAGGAAAGCCGGGTCCACCGCTAACTATGGCTACACCTTC. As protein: CAWRKAGSTANYGYTF.

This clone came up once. CDR3 loop: CASSTWGLRETQYF. The CDR3 bases are TGTGCCAGCAGCACTTGGGGCCTGAGGGAGACCCAGTACTTC. The chain joins TRBV27 to TRBJ2-5; D might be TRBD1 (5 bases). The CDR3 runs to 14 residues. Germline assignment: CDR1 MNHEY and CDR2 SMNVEV (reference sequence). V lost 6 bases and J 5 bases, leaving 16 bases between the germline ends.

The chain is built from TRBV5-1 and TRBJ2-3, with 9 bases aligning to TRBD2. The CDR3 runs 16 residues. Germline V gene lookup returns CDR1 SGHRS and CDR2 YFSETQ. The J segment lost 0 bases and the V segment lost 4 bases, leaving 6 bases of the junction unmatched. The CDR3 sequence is CASSTRLAASTDTQYF. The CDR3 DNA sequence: TGCGCCAGCAGCACCCGACTAGCGGCTAGCACAGATACGCAGTATTTT. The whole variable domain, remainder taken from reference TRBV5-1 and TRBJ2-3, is KAGVTQTPRYLIKTRGQQVTLSCSPISGHRSVSWYQQTPGQGLQFLFEYFSETQRNKGNFPGRFSGRQFSNSRSEMNVSTLELGDSALYLCASSTRLAASTDTQYFGPGTRLTVL.

The CDR3 reads CASSDQLAGGLGEQFF. The CDR3 nucleotides read TGTGCCAGCTCCGACCAACTAGCGGGAGGGCTCGGTGAGCAGTTCTTC. This chain uses TRBV18 with TRBJ2-1, with 13 positions matching TRBD2. The CDR3 contains 16 residues. The germline V gene encodes CDR1 KGHSH and CDR2 LQKENI. The V segment lost 6 bases and the J segment 9 bases; nucleotides outside the gene matches: 11.

The CDR3 DNA reads as TGCGCCAGCAGCTTGCCTCCCGGGGGAGGGGTCTATGGCTACACCTTC. It codes for CASSLPPGGGVYGYTF. The chain links TRBV5-1 to TRBJ1-2; D may be TRBD1 (5 bases). V lost 1 base and J lost 4, with 17 bases in between. Per germline, CDR1 SGHRS and CDR2 YFSETQ. CDR3 size: 16 residues.

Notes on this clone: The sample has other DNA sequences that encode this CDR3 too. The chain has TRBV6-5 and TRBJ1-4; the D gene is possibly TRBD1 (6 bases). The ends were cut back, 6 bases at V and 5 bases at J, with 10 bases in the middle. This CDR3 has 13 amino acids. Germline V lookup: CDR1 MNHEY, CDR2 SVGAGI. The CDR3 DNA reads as TGTGCCAGCAGCCGGACAGTAAATGAAAAACTGTTTTTT. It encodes CASSRTVNEKLFF.

CDR3 loop: CASSLGSAQETQYF. The CDR3 nucleotides are TGTGCCAGCAGCTTGGGATCAGCCCAAGAGACCCAGTACTTC. The chain employs TRBV5-6 and TRBJ2-5; D uncertain. CDR3 length: 14 amino acids. Trimming stripped 0 bases from V and 1 base from J, with 7 bases between. Germline CDR1 SGHDT, CDR2 YYEEEE.

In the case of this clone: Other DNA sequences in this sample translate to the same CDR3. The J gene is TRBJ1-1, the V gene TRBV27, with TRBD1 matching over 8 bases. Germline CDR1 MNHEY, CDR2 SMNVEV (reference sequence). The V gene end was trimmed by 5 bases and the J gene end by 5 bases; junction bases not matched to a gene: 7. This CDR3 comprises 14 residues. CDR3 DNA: TGTGCCAGCAGTCTCAACAGGGGGGGAACTGAAGCTTTCTTT. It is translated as CASSLNRGGTEAFF.

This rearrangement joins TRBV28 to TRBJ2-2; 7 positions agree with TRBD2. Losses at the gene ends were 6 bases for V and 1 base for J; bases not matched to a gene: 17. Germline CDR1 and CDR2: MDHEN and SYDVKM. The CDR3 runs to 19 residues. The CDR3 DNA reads TGTGCCAGCAGCACACGGGGGTACGGTTTAGCGGGGAACACCGGGGAGCTGTTTTTT. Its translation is CASSTRGYGLAGNTGELFF.

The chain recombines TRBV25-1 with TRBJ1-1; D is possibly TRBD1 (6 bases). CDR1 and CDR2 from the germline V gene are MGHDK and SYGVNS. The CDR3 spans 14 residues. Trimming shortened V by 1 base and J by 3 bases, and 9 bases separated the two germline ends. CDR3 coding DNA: TGTGCCAGCAGTGAATTGAACAGGGACACTGAAGCTTTCTTT. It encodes CASSELNRDTEAFF. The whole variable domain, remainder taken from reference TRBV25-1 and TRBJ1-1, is EADIYQTPRYLVIGTGKKITLECSQTMGHDKMYWYQQDPGMELHLIHYSYGVNSTEKGDLSSESTVSRIRTEHFPLTLESARPSHTSQYLCASSELNRDTEAFFGQGTRLTVV.

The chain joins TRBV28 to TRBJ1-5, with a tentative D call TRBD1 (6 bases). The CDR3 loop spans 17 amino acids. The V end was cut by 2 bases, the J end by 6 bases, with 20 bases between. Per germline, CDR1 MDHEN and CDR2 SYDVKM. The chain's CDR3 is CASSLIDRTFLGQPQHF. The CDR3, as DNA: TGTGCCAGCAGTTTAATCGACAGGACCTTTTTGGGTCAGCCCCAGCATTTT.

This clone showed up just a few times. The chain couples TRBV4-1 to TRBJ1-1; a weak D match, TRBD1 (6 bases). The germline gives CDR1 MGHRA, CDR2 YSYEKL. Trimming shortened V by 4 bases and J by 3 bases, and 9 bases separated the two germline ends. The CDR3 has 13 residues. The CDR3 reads CASSPRQDTEAFF. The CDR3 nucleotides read TGCGCCAGCAGCCCCCGACAGGACACTGAAGCTTTCTTT.

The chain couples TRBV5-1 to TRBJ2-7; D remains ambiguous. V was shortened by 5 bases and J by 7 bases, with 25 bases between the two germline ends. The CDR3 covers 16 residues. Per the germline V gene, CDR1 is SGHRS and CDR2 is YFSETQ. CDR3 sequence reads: CASSPGLAAAVREQYF. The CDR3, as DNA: TGCGCCAGCAGTCCTGGGCTGGCGGCCGCGGTGAGGGAGCAGTACTTC.

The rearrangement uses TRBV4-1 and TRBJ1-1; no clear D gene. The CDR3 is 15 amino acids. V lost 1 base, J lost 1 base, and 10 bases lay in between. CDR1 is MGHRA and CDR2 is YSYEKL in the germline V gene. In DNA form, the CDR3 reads TGCGCCAGCAGCCAAGTGGCGGGGAGGAACACTGAAGCTTTCTTT. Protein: CASSQVAGRNTEAFF.

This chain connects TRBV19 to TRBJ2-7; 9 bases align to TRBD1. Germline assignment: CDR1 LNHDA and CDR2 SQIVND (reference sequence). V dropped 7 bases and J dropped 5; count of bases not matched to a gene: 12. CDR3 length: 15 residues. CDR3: CASTPFRDRDDEQYF. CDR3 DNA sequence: TGTGCCAGTACTCCATTCCGGGACAGGGACGACGAGCAGTACTTC.

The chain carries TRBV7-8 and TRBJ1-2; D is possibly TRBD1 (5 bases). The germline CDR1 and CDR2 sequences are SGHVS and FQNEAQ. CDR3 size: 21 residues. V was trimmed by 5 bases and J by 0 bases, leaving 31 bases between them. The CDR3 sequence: CASSPFRPGRSLNPTNYGYTF. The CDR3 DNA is TGTGCCAGCAGCCCCTTTAGACCAGGGAGATCTCTAAATCCCACTAACTATGGCTACACCTTC.

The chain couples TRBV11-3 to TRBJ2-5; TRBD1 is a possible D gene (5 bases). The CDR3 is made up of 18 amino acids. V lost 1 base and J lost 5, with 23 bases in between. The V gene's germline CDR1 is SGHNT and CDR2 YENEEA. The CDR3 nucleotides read TGTGCCAGCAGCTTAGGAGTTTCGGGTGCAGGGCCTGGGGAGACCCAGTACTTC. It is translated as CASSLGVSGAGPGETQYF.

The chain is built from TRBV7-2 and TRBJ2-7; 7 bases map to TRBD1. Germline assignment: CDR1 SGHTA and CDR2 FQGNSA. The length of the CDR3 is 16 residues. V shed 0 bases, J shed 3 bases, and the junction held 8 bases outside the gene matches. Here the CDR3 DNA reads TGTGCCAGCAGCTTAGCAGGGGGCGCAGAGCTCTACGAGCAGTACTTC. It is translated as CASSLAGGAELYEQYF.

CDR3 coding DNA: TGTGCCAGCAGCGCCGGGCGCAGTCCTTCAACTAATGAAAAACTGTTTTTT. Protein: CASSAGRSPSTNEKLFF. The chain recombines TRBV7-6 with TRBJ1-4; D remains unclear. V lost 5 bases and J lost 0, with 16 bases in between. Germline CDR1 is SGHVS and CDR2 is FNYEAQ. The CDR3 is 17 residues long.

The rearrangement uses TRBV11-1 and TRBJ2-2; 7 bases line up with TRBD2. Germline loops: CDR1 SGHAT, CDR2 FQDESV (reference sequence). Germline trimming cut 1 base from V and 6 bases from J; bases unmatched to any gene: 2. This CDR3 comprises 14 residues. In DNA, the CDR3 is TGTGCCAGCAGCTTAGATCGGGGGGCCGGGGAGCTGTTTTTT. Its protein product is CASSLDRGAGELFF. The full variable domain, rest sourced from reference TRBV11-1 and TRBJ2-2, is EAEVAQSPRYKITEKSQAVAFWCDPISGHATLYWYRQILGQGPELLVQFQDESVVDDSQLPKDRFSAERLKGVDSTLKIQPAELGDSAMYLCASSLDRGAGELFFGEGSRLTVL.

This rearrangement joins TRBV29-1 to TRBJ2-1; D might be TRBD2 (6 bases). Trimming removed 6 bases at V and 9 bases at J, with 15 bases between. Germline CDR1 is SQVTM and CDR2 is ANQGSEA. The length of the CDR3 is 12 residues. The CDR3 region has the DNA TGCAGCGTACGATCGGGAGTTAGTGAGCAGTTCTTC. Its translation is CSVRSGVSEQFF.

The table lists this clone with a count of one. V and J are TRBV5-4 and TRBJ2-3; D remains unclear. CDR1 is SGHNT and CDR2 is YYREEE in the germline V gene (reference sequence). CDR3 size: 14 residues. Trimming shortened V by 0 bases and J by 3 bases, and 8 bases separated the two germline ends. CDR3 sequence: CASSLGLGTDTQYF. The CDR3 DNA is TGTGCCAGCAGCTTGGGGCTAGGGACAGATACGCAGTATTTT. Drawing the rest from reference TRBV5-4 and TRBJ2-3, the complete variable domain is ETGVTQSPTHLIKTRGQQVTLRCSSQSGHNTVSWYQQALGQGPQFIFQYYREEENGRGNFPPRFSGLQFPNYSSELNVNALELDDSALYLCASSLGLGTDTQYFGPGTRLTVL.